This T cell receptor beta chain derives from a study of T cell changes during pregnancy in multiple sclerosis. Here immunoSEQ multiplex PCR was the method, and the copy in TCRdb shows in-frame clones only, minus some. The table has tens of thousands of clones, about 90% seen once. The sequences come from CD4+ T cells from peripheral blood mononuclear cells, collected in the third trimester of pregnancy. The TCR comes from a female donor in good health, enrolled as a control in a pregnancy study.

CDR3 in amino acids: CASSSRQGASWAEQYF. The CDR3 nucleotides read TGTGCCAGCAGCTCGAGACAGGGCGCCTCATGGGCCGAGCAGTACTTC. J is TRBJ2-5 and V is TRBV7-2, with TRBD1 matching over 7 bases. The last part of the DNA fits TRBJ2-7 better; the J call may be wrong. The CDR3 runs to 16 residues. CDR1 and CDR2 (germline): SGHTA, FQGNSA.